What follows is one T cell receptor beta chain and its context. Its antigen is currently not known. No qualities accompany the bases; no much larger clone lies one base away. The entry originates in a study of blood T cell repertoires in COVID-19 (dated by TCRdb to the early 2020s). Looking at the study overall: Samples from collaborators originated in the United States, Italy and Spain and spanned both the acute and convalescent phases of COVID-19. The material from the prospective study consisted of cDNA or gDNA derived from T cells, B-cell-depleted T cells, or PBMCs. Deeply sampled blood TCRbeta repertoires from subjects exposed to, actively infected with, or recovered from COVID-19 were included in the dataset. A freely available public database, intended as a resource for researchers studying the immune response to SARS-CoV-2, is where the repertoires were released. Samples were obtained from the ongoing ImmuneRACE study (first 160 participants) and from 1,254 subjects provided by 6 global collaborators. Nearly every sample came with metadata listing a de-identified subject ID, COVID-19 status, age in years and sex. Where HLA class I and class II types were available, the types were taken from metadata supplied by the sample provider, not from assay-based typing.

Each collaborating institution followed its own protocols to collect whole blood in K2EDTA tubes. For TCRbeta analysis, collaborators shipped samples in one of three forms: frozen whole blood, isolated PBMCs, or DNA extracted from either of those sample types. The CDR3 measures 17 amino acids from cysteine to phenylalanine. This entry keeps only the CDR3 DNA: 51 bases, framed from base 1. Compared with germline, V lacks 1 base and J lacks 7 bases; bases without a gene match: 12. The germline V gene (reference sequence) specifies LGHDT as CDR1 and YNNKEL as CDR2. What the authors observed across the whole study: The amount of clinical and demographic metadata varied by source and participant and was provided uncurated.

The immunoSEQ Assay, a bias-controlled multiplex PCR, was used to amplify TCRbeta CDR3 regions from genomic DNA. Under the source paper's analysis protocol: Within the assay, amplification of reference gene primers was used to estimate how many nucleated cells each sample contained. Sequence reads were collapsed and filtered to measure the absolute abundance of every unique TCRbeta CDR3 rearrangement. Productive Simpson clonality was computed per sample as the square root of Simpson's diversity index over productive rearrangements. Here the immuneACCESS table is served through TCRdb, limited to in-frame sequences with V and J called. Missing clones are a known gap in these copies; in checked studies unresolved V genes cover under half, and the rest lacks a known reason. The D gene and trimming were derived from the DNA, and the V and J assignments and clone size from that table. This sample holds 65,000 to 85,000 clones; around 90% were observed only once. The ten largest account for 6.9% of the sample.

The rearranged chain carries TRBV3-1 (or the pseudogene TRBV3-2) and TRBJ1-5; 8 junctional bases match TRBD1. The sample consisted of peripheral blood. The receptor was isolated from a human donor in a cohort sampled during active COVID-19. The CDR3 protein: CASSQARTGRVSQPQHF. The DNA sequence is as follows: TGTGCCAGCAGCCAAGCCCGGACAGGGAGGGTGAGCCAGCCCCAGCATTTT.